A selection of T cell receptor beta chains follows, all from one sample in a study of breast tumors, draining lymph nodes, adjacent tissues. A single record per CDR3 protein comes from TCRdb applying MiXCR to the multiplex PCR reads. The sample includes approximately 300,000 distinct CDR3 sequences, over 25% of them seen just once. Input material: axillary lymph node tissue. The receptors shown here come from a female donor with breast cancer. Some clones in this sample may be carry-over from other donors' samples. Each CDR3 is given with its conserved first and last residue. A D gene is named only where the DNA matches it firmly. The size entry is marked missing in some rows and otherwise reads once, few, many or a size class.

>TRBV12-3/TRBV12-4|13|TRBD1|.|TRBJ1-1
TGTGCCAGCAGTATCCGGGACAGGGGTGAAGCTTTCTTT
CASSIRDRGEAFF
>TRBV25-1|16|TRBD1|.|TRBJ1-6
TGTGCCAGCAGTGATGACAGGGCGGTCTATAATTCACCCCTCCACTTT
CASSDDRAVYNSPLHF
>TRBV6-2/TRBV6-3|15|.|few|TRBJ2-3
TGTGCCAGCACCGAAGCGGCCGCCTTCACAGATACGCAGTATTTT
CASTEAAAFTDTQYF
>TRBV20-1|16|TRBD1|many|TRBJ1-2
TGCAGTGCTTCGCCGCCTATCGGGACAGGGGCCTATGGCTACACCTTC
CSASPPIGTGAYGYTF
>TRBV28|16|TRBD2|few|TRBJ2-5
TGTGCCAGCAGTTCTGTGAGCGGGACTAGACTGGAGACCCAGTACTTC
CASSSVSGTRLETQYF
>TRBV4-3|14|.|.|TRBJ1-1
TGCGCCAGCAGTCCCCCTTGGCAGAACACTGAAGCTTTCTTT
CASSPPWQNTEAFF
>TRBV5-1|16|TRBD2|many|TRBJ2-2
TGCGCCAGCAGCTTGGAGAGCGGGAGGGCCATCGGGGAGCTGTTTTTT
CASSLESGRAIGELFF
>TRBV20-1|11|.|.|TRBJ2-1
TGCAGTGCCCAGTTAGCAAATGGGCAGTCCTTC
CSAQLANGQSF
>TRBV10-3|15|.|.|TRBJ2-1
TGTGCCATCAGTGAGGGGCGATCGGGCCACAATGAGCAGTTCTTC
CAISEGRSGHNEQFF
>TRBV6-5|13|.|many|TRBJ1-6
TGTGCCACCCAGAGGGGTACTAATTCACCCCTCCACTTT
CATQRGTNSPLHF
>TRBV30|12|.|.|TRBJ1-1
TGTGCCTGGAGTGTAAAGAACACTGAAGCTTTCTTT
CAWSVKNTEAFF
>TRBV7-2|15|.|many|TRBJ2-6
TGTGCCAGCAGCTTAAATCCCTCTGGGGCCAACGTCCTGACTTTC
CASSLNPSGANVLTF
>TRBV20-1|14|TRBD1|many|TRBJ2-7
TGCAGTGCAAGAACGGGGCAGGGGGTGTACGAGCAGTACTTC
CSARTGQGVYEQYF
>TRBV5-1|12|.|many|TRBJ2-3
TGCGCCAGCAGCGTCGACTGGGGGACGCAGTATTTT
CASSVDWGTQYF
>TRBV5-4|13|.|.|TRBJ1-2
TGTGCCAGCAGCTTGGATAGGAGCTATGGCTACACCTTC
CASSLDRSYGYTF
>TRBV25-1|11|.|many|TRBJ2-1
TGTGCCAGCAGTGATTTCAATGAGCAGTTCTTC
CASSDFNEQFF
>TRBV10-1|18|.|many|TRBJ2-3
TGCGCCAGCAGTGAGTCGGGGGTTTCCGGGACCCTCACAGATACGCAGTATTTT
CASSESGVSGTLTDTQYF
>TRBV11-2|16|.|.|TRBJ2-7
TGTGCCAGCAGCTTAAAATTCGAGGAACCTATCCACGAGCAGTACTTC
CASSLKFEEPIHEQYF
>TRBV4-1|15|.|many|TRBJ1-5
TGCGCCAGCAGCCAAGGGTCAACAGAGAATCAGCCCCAGCATTTT
CASSQGSTENQPQHF
>TRBV20-1|15|TRBD2|many|TRBJ2-7
TGCAGTGCTAGGGGGCGGCGGGAGCCCACCTACGAGCAGTACTTC
CSARGRREPTYEQYF
>TRBV9|17|.|.|TRBJ1-5
TGTGCCAGCAGTTTATCGTATGGTGGTCTGGGGGTTCAGCCCCAGCATTTT
CASSLSYGGLGVQPQHF
>TRBV20-1|13|.|many|TRBJ1-4
TGCAGTGCTAGAAACCCAGCGGGAGAAAAACTGTTTTTT
CSARNPAGEKLFF
>TRBV9|15|TRBD2|many|TRBJ2-1
TGTGCCAGCAGCCCAAGGACTAGCGGGAGCAATGAGCAGTTCTTC
CASSPRTSGSNEQFF